Sequencing of this TCR beta chain was carried out in a study of T-cell reconstitution after alpha-beta-depleted transplantation in children. Concerning this clonotype: As yet, its antigen is unknown. Relative to the germline gene, one junction end is altered; a read error may explain this.

This CDR3 comprises 14 residues. General study findings and limits: The study reportedly traced alpha-beta T cells about two months after transplant to several hundred expanded graft clones. Day-60 TCRbeta diversity that was high in some patients was derived from surviving recipient T cells and thymic progenitors. Once a year had passed after transplant, T-cell counts and diversity came mostly from newly produced T cells.

The TCRbeta library incorporated unique molecular identifiers. TCRdb re-analysed the PCR reads in MiXCR, keeping a single row per CDR3 protein. The table includes over 400,000 distinct CDR3 sequences, roughly 43% detected once. The sequence came from a girl under 10 years old with aplastic anemia, due to receive a stem cell transplant. The rearrangement joins TRBV12-3 or TRBV12-4 to TRBJ1-1; unclear D gene. The sequencing here drew on PBMCs, taken before TCRalphabeta/CD19-depleted stem cell transplant. CDR3 DNA: TGTGCCAGCAGCTCACAGACGCTGAACACTGAGGCTTTCTTT. It specifies CASSSQTLNTEAFF.